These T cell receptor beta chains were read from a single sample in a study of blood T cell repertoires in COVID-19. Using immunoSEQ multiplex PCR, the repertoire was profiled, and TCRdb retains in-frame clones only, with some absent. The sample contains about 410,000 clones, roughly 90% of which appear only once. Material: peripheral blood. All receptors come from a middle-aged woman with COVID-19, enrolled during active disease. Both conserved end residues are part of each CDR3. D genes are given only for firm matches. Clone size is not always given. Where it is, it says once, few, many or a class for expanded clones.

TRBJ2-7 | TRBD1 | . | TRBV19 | CASRDPGQGKGEQYF | TGTGCCAGTAGGGATCCGGGACAGGGGAAGGGTGAGCAGTACTTC
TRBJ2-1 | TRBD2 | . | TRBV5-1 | CASSVAGTSGEQFF | TGCGCCAGCAGCGTCGCCGGGACTAGCGGTGAGCAGTTCTTC
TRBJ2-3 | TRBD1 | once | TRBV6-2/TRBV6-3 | CASSYSRDRGWTDTQYF | TGTGCCAGCAGTTACTCCCGGGACAGGGGGTGGACAGATACGCAGTATTTT
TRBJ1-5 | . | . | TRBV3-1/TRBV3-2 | CASSPLSNQPQHF | TGTGCCAGCAGCCCCTTAAGCAATCAGCCCCAGCATTTT
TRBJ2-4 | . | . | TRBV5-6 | CASSLLLAKNIQYF | TGTGCCAGCAGCTTACTCTTAGCCAAAAACATTCAGTACTTC
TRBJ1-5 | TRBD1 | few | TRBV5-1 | CASSEGTGGSNQPQHF | TGCGCCAGCAGCGAGGGTACAGGGGGTAGCAATCAGCCCCAGCATTTT
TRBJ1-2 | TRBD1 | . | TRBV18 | CASSPSGTGGNYGYTF | TGTGCCAGCTCACCCTCAGGGACAGGGGGTAACTATGGCTACACCTTC
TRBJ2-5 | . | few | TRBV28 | CASSMTRGGETQYF | TGTGCCAGCAGTATGACTAGGGGGGGGGAGACCCAGTACTTC
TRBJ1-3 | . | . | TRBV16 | CASSQGRARNTIYF | TGTGCCAGCAGCCAAGGCAGGGCCCGAAACACCATATATTTT
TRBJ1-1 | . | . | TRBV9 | CASSVGRRGNTEAFF | TGTGCCAGCAGCGTAGGTAGACGGGGTAACACTGAAGCTTTCTTT
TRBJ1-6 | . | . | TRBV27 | CASSLTGRRTPLHF | TGTGCCAGCAGTTTAACTGGGAGGAGGACACCCCTCCACTTT
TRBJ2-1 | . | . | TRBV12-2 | CASRVSLSGRSNNEQFF | TGTGCAAGTCGCGTCTCGCTCAGCGGGAGAAGTAACAATGAGCAGTTCTTC
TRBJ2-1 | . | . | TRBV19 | CASRRDSSTSEQFF | TGTGCCAGTAGACGGGACTCCTCTACAAGTGAGCAGTTCTTC
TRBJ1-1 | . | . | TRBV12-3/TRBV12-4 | CASRLQILTEAFF | TGTGCCAGCAGGCTACAGATCCTCACTGAAGCTTTCTTT
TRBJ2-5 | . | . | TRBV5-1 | CASSLDYRGGQETQYF | TGCGCCAGCAGCTTGGACTACCGAGGTGGGCAAGAGACCCAGTACTTC
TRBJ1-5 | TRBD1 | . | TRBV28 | CATILRDRQGVYSNQPQHF | TGTGCCACCATATTAAGAGATCGACAGGGGGTCTATAGCAATCAGCCCCAGCATTTT
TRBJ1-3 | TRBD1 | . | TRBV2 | CASSDRQGTGNTIYF | TGTGCCAGCAGTGATAGACAGGGCACTGGAAACACCATATATTTT
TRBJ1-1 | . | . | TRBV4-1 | CASSQDRVNTEAFF | TGCGCCAGCAGCCAAGATCGGGTGAACACTGAAGCTTTCTTT
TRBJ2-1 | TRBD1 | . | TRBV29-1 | CSVRDRGYNEQFF | TGCAGCGTTCGGGACAGGGGTTACAATGAGCAGTTCTTC
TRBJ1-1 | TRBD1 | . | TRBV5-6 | CASTFWTGLSQGTEAFF | TGTGCCAGCACCTTTTGGACAGGCCTTTCCCAAGGCACTGAAGCTTTCTTT
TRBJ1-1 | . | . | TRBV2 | CASGPFLVNTEAFF | TGTGCCAGTGGCCCCTTTTTGGTGAACACTGAAGCTTTCTTT
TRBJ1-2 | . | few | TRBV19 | CASSSPPEAPGYTF | TGTGCCAGTAGTTCCCCTCCAGAGGCTCCGGGCTACACCTTC
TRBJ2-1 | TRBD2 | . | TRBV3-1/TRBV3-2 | CASSHHSGRAYNEQFF | TGTGCCAGCAGCCATCATAGCGGGAGGGCCTACAATGAGCAGTTCTTC
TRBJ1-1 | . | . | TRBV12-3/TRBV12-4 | CASRGFRNTEAFF | TGTGCCAGCAGGGGCTTCCGGAACACTGAAGCTTTCTTT
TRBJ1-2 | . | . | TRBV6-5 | CASSYARQNYGYTF | TGTGCCAGCAGTTACGCCCGACAAAACTATGGCTACACCTTC
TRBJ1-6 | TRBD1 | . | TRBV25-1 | CASSPGTGGNSPLHF | TGTGCCAGCAGTCCCGGGACAGGGGGCAATTCACCCCTCCACTTT
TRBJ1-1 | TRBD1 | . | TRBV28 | CASSPGTGNTEAFF | TGTGCCAGCAGTCCCGGGACAGGGAACACTGAAGCTTTCTTT
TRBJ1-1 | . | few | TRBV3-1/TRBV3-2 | CASSQVGGAHTEAFF | TGTGCCAGCAGCCAAGTGGGCGGGGCCCACACTGAAGCTTTCTTT
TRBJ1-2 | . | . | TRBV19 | CASSTGASGGYTF | TGTGCCAGTAGTACAGGGGCCAGCGGCGGCTACACCTTC
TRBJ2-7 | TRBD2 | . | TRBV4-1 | CASSQDVTSGTLSYEQYF | TGCGCCAGCAGCCAAGATGTAACTAGCGGGACCCTCTCCTACGAGCAGTACTTC
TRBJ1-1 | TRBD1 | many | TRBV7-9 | CASIRLLDRGRTEAFF | TGTGCCAGCATCCGACTCTTGGACAGGGGAAGGACTGAAGCTTTCTTT
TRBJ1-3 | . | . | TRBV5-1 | CASSSSVGVGNTIYF | TGCGCCAGCAGCAGTTCGGTCGGGGTCGGAAACACCATATATTTT
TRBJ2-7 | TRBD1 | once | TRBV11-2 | CASSSGQGPYEQYF | TGTGCCAGCAGCTCGGGACAGGGACCCTACGAGCAGTACTTC
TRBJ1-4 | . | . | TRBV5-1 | CASSLEVGANEKLFF | TGCGCCAGCAGCTTGGAAGTAGGGGCTAATGAAAAACTGTTTTTT
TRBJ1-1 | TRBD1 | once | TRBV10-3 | CAIRGRGQGDTEAFF | TGTGCCATCAGGGGGCGCGGGCAGGGGGACACTGAAGCTTTCTTT
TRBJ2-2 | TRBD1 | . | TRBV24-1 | CATSDRGQTGELFF | TGTGCCACCAGTGACCGGGGACAGACCGGGGAGCTGTTTTTT